These 24 T cell receptor beta chains share one sample of origin, sequenced in a study of blood T cells in healthy people across ages. A J-beta primer mix and a sample-barcoded 5' primer were used in a second PCR of about 7 to 12 cycles. Each CDR3 protein is one row after TCRdb ran MiXCR on the 5' RACE reads. The sample shows hundreds of thousands of distinct CDR3 sequences, more than 45% of them seen only once. Sequenced input: blood. These TCRs come from a man aged 25-40 years in good health.

The V and J genes are TRBV4-1 and TRBJ1-1; a weak D match, TRBD1 (6 bases). Germline-derived CDR1 and CDR2 are MGHRA and YSYEKL. The CDR3 runs to 13 residues. Between the trimmed V and J ends, which lost 5 bases and 2 bases, there was a span of 9 bases. Written as DNA, the CDR3 is TGCGCCAGCAGCACGGACAGAAACACTGAAGCTTTCTTT. Protein sequence: CASSTDRNTEAFF.

V is TRBV12-3 or TRBV12-4 and J is TRBJ1-4, with D possibly being TRBD1 (6 bases). This CDR3 is built from 15 residues. Between the trimmed V and J ends, which lost 5 bases and 4 bases, there was a span of 14 bases. DNA for the CDR3: TGTGCCAGCAGTCCACAGACAGGAGATAATGAAAAACTGTTTTTT. Protein product: CASSPQTGDNEKLFF.

The genes are TRBV7-9 and TRBJ2-7; the D call may be TRBD1 or TRBD2 (5 bases each). The CDR3 is 13 residues long. Trimming shortened V by 4 bases and J by 7 bases, and 14 bases separated the two germline ends. Germline V gives CDR1 SEHNR, CDR2 FQNEAQ (reference sequence). CDR3 DNA sequence: TGTGCCAGCAGCTGGGGGACGCACGGGGAGCAGTACTTC. Its translation: CASSWGTHGEQYF. Drawing the rest from reference TRBV7-9 and TRBJ2-7, the complete variable domain is DTGVSQNPRHKITKRGQNVTFRCDPISEHNRLYWYRQTLGQGPEFLTYFQNEAQLEKSRLLSDRFSAERPKGSFSTLEIQRTEQGDSAMYLCASSWGTHGEQYFGPGTRLTVT.

This clonotype turned up a few times. V and J are TRBV20-1 and TRBJ2-5; possible D gene TRBD2, 5 bases. The germline V gene encodes CDR1 DFQATT and CDR2 SNEGSKA (reference sequence). The germline V and J ends were trimmed by 8 bases and 0 bases, with 16 bases remaining between them. There are 14 residues in the CDR3. CDR3 amino acids: CSPRGSGYQETQYF. CDR3 nucleotides: TGCAGTCCACGAGGGTCGGGGTACCAAGAGACCCAGTACTTC.

This clonotype was picked up a small number of times. The J gene is TRBJ1-2, the V gene TRBV4-2; 7 bases fit TRBD1. The trim removed 6 bases at V and 6 bases at J, leaving 7 bases unmatched. Germline CDR1 and CDR2: LGHNA and YNFKEQ. The CDR3 consists of 13 residues. In DNA, the CDR3 is TGTGCCAGCAGTCAGACAGGGAGGGATGGCTACACCTTC. Protein: CASSQTGRDGYTF.

About this clonotype: The junction shows a germline mismatch at one end, possibly a read error. This chain connects TRBV6-1 to TRBJ1-6; 7 positions agree with TRBD1. This CDR3 comprises 14 residues. The germline V gene has CDR1 MNHNS and CDR2 SASEGT. For the CDR3, the DNA is TGTGCCGGCAGTGAAACAGGGGTCGATTCACCCCTCCACTTT. This codes for CAGSETGVDSPLHF.

This clonotype was counted between two and nine times. The chain recombines TRBV29-1 with TRBJ2-1; the match to TRBD2 covers 8 bases. The CDR3 contains 14 residues. CDR1 is SQVTM, CDR2 ANQGSEA, per germline. Losses at the gene ends were 6 bases for V and 8 bases for J; bases not matched to a gene: 12. CDR3 in amino acids: CSVSGTSPSDEQFF. For the CDR3, the DNA is TGCAGCGTATCCGGGACTAGTCCTTCCGATGAGCAGTTCTTC.

This chain connects TRBV9 to TRBJ2-5, with a possible D match to TRBD2 (6 bases). CDR3 size: 14 residues. Trimming left V 1 base short and J 3 bases short, with 10 bases between. Germline-derived CDR1 and CDR2 are SGDLS and YYNGEE. The CDR3: CASSVSSAKETQYF. CDR3 bases: TGTGCCAGCAGCGTATCTAGCGCCAAAGAGACCCAGTACTTC.

The J gene is TRBJ2-7, the V gene TRBV7-2; TRBD2 matches 8 bases. This CDR3 has 16 residues. J was trimmed by 4 bases and V by 5 bases; bases with no gene match: 13. The germline gives CDR1 SGHTA, CDR2 FQGNSA. The chain's CDR3 is CASSQPAGGPIYEQYF. CDR3 nucleotide sequence: TGTGCCAGCAGCCAACCGGCGGGGGGCCCTATTTACGAGCAGTACTTC.

V and J are TRBV7-9 and TRBJ2-7; 7 nucleotides match TRBD1. The J call is doubtful: the DNA matches TRBJ2-4 better. Germline V gene lookup returns CDR1 SEHNR and CDR2 FQNEAQ (reference sequence). This CDR3 comprises 13 residues. CDR3 amino acids: CASVREGADIQYF. Here the CDR3 DNA reads TGTGCCAGCGTTCGCGAGGGGGCTGACATTCAGTACTTC.

This clonotype was seen only a few times. The chain uses TRBV21-1 and TRBJ2-5; the D call in the table, TRBD1, was not verified against the DNA. TRBV21-1 is flagged as a pseudogene. This CDR3 comprises 14 residues. The CDR3 is CASSMPGAEETQYF. The CDR3 bases are TGTGCCAGCAGCATGCCCGGGGCCGAAGAGACCCAGTACTTC.

This clonotype appeared a few times. The chain uses TRBV7-3 and TRBJ2-2; tentatively, D is TRBD1 or TRBD2 (5 bases each). V lost 4 bases to trimming and J lost 1 base, with 10 bases between them. Germline CDR1 and CDR2: SGHTA and FQGTGA. The CDR3 sequence is 15 residues long. The CDR3 sequence is CASSSGPLNTGELFF. The CDR3 DNA reads TGTGCCAGCAGCTCGGGACCCTTGAACACCGGGGAGCTGTTTTTT.

The genes are TRBV7-9 and TRBJ2-5, with 8 bases matching TRBD2. V trimming: 8 bases; J trimming: 3 bases; junction bases outside the gene matches: 8. The germline V gene encodes CDR1 SEHNR and CDR2 FQNEAQ (reference sequence). The CDR3 covers 14 residues. The CDR3 DNA reads as TGTGCCAGCGGACCAGCACTAGCGGAAGAGACCCAGTACTTC. Translating gives CASGPALAEETQYF.

The V call is TRBV2, the J call TRBJ1-1; 9 bases match TRBD1. The ends lost 3 bases at V and 5 bases at J; junction bases unmatched: 10. CDR3 size: 16 residues. CDR1 is SNHLY, CDR2 FYNNEI, per germline. The CDR3 spells CASSDPGQGPGTEAFF. DNA of the CDR3: TGTGCCAGCAGTGACCCGGGACAGGGCCCAGGGACTGAAGCTTTCTTT.

This clonotype occurred once. This sequence joins TRBV10-3 and TRBJ1-5; no clear D gene. The germline gives CDR1 ENHRY, CDR2 SYGVKD. The CDR3 extends over 13 amino acids. V lost 3 bases to trimming and J lost 4 bases, with 7 bases between them. The CDR3 region is CAISDGKNQPQHF. In DNA, the CDR3 is TGTGCCATCAGTGACGGTAAAAATCAGCCCCAGCATTTT.

This clonotype was seen only a few times. The chain is built from TRBV12-3 or TRBV12-4 and TRBJ1-6, with D possibly being TRBD1 (5 bases). This CDR3 has 14 residues. Between the trimmed V and J ends, which lost 6 bases and 9 bases, there was a span of 15 bases. CDR3 DNA sequence: TGTGCCAGCAGGATAGGGGACTTTACTTCACCCCTCCACTTT. This gives the protein CASRIGDFTSPLHF.

This clonotype was counted between two and nine times. The rearrangement joins TRBV9 to TRBJ2-1; a weak D match, TRBD2 (6 bases). The CDR3 consists of 14 residues. Germline V gene sequence: CDR1 SGDLS, CDR2 YYNGEE. Trimming removed 0 bases at V and 6 bases at J, with 10 bases between. This CDR3 reads CASSVDSGSNEQFF. The CDR3 DNA reads TGTGCCAGCAGCGTAGATAGCGGAAGCAATGAGCAGTTCTTC.

This chain links TRBV12-3 or TRBV12-4 with TRBJ2-5; D ambiguous. The CDR3 length is 13 residues. The V end lost 2 bases, the J end lost 4 bases, and 8 bases lay between the germline ends. The CDR3 protein is CASSLWARETQYF. In nucleotides, the CDR3 is TGTGCCAGCAGTTTATGGGCCCGAGAGACCCAGTACTTC.

V and J are TRBV7-9 and TRBJ2-5; D not resolved. Per germline, CDR1 SEHNR and CDR2 FQNEAQ (reference sequence). CDR3 size: 15 residues. The V end lost 5 bases, the J end lost 3 bases, and 16 bases lay between the germline ends. For the CDR3, the DNA is TGTGCCAGCAGCCTTCGAATGGGTATAGAAGAGACCCAGTACTTC. Translated: CASSLRMGIEETQYF.

The chain uses TRBV20-1 and TRBJ2-1; perhaps TRBD2 as D (7 bases). V dropped 0 bases and J dropped 7 bases, with 16 bases sitting between them. The CDR3 has 15 amino acids. Germline assignment: CDR1 DFQATT and CDR2 SNEGSKA (reference sequence). CDR3 residues: CSARDPGGRRNEQFF. The CDR3 nucleotides are TGCAGTGCTAGAGATCCGGGGGGCAGGAGGAATGAGCAGTTCTTC.

The chain recombines TRBV12-3 or TRBV12-4 with TRBJ2-2; D is ambiguous. CDR3 length: 16 residues. Trimming took 7 bases from V and 4 from J, leaving 19 bases between them. CDR3 nucleotide sequence: TGTGCCAGCACCAAAGGGTGGAGTAGCACCACCGGGGAGCTGTTTTTT. Protein: CASTKGWSSTTGELFF.

The genes are TRBV4-3 and TRBJ2-1; D is perhaps TRBD1 (5 bases). V was pared by 0 bases and J by 4 bases, with 10 bases between. CDR3 length: 15 residues. CDR1 and CDR2 from the germline V gene are LGHNA and YSLEER. DNA of the CDR3: TGCGCCAGCAGCCAAGACCTTGACAGATACAATGAGCAGTTCTTC. Translated, it gives CASSQDLDRYNEQFF.

This clonotype was seen a single time. The V gene is TRBV7-2, the J gene TRBJ2-5; 8 positions agree with TRBD1. Germline CDR1 is SGHTA and CDR2 is FQGNSA. J gave up 1 base and V 3 bases, and 13 bases lay outside the gene matches. The CDR3 covers 18 residues. The CDR3, as DNA: TGTGCCAGCAGCTTGGAAGGACAGGGAGAGGGAATCCAAGAGACCCAGTACTTC. This gives the protein CASSLEGQGEGIQETQYF.

The chain links TRBV4-2 to TRBJ2-4; 12 bases match TRBD2. V shed 1 base, J shed 0 bases, and the junction held 4 bases outside the gene matches. Germline V lookup: CDR1 LGHNA, CDR2 YNFKEQ. The CDR3 length is 18 residues. The CDR3 DNA sequence: TGTGCCAGCAGCCAAGGCACTAGCGGGGGGACAGCCAAAAACATTCAGTACTTC. Amino acid sequence: CASSQGTSGGTAKNIQYF.